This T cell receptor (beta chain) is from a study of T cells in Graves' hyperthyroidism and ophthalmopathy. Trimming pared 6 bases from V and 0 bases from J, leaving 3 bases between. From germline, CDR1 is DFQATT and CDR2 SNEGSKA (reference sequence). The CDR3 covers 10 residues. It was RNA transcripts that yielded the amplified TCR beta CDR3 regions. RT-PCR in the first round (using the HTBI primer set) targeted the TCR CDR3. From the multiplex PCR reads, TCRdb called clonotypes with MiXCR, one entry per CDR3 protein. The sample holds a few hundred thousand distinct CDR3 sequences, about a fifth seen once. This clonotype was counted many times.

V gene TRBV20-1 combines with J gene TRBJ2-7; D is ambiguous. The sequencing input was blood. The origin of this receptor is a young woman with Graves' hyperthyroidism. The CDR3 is CSASSYEQYF. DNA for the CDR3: TGCAGTGCCAGCTCCTACGAGCAGTACTTC.